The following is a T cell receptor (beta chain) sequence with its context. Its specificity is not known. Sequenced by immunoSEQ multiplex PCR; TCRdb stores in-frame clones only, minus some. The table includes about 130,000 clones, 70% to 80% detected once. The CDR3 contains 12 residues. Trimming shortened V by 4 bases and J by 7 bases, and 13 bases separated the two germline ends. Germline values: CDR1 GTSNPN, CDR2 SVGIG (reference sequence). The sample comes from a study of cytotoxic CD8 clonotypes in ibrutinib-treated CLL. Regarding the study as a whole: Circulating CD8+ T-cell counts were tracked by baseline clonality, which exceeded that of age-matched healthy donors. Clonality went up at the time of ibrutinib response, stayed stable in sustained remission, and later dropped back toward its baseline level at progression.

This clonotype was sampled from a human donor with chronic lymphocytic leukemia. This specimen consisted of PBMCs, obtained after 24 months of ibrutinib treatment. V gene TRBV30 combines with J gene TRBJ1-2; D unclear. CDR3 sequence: CAWKAPAGGYTF. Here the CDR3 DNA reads TGTGCCTGGAAGGCCCCGGCGGGTGGCTACACCTTC.